This entry lists 25 T cell receptor beta chains sequenced from one sample in a study of cytomegalovirus exposure and HLA in healthy donors. The PCR had 60 Vbeta and 13 Jbeta primers. Sequencing was performed with immunoSEQ multiplex PCR; in TCRdb, only in-frame clones are kept and a portion is missing. The sample holds some 160,000 clones, roughly four fifths seen once. The sequenced sample was PBMCs. Receptors were obtained from a man in his forties in good health and CMV-seronegative.

The chain recombines TRBV5-6 with TRBJ2-1, with 16 bases fitting TRBD2. This CDR3 contains 19 residues. Germline lookup yields CDR1 SGHDT and CDR2 YYEEEE. The J segment lost 5 bases and the V segment lost 0 bases, leaving 8 bases of the junction unmatched. The CDR3 nucleotides read TGTGCCAGCAGCTTGGCCGGGACTAGCGGGAGGGCCATGAACAATGAGCAGTTCTTC. Its protein is CASSLAGTSGRAMNNEQFF. Together with reference TRBV5-6 and TRBJ2-1, the CDR3 gives the full variable domain: DAGVTQSPTHLIKTRGQQVTLRCSPKSGHDTVSWYQQALGQGPQFIFQYYEEEERQRGNFPDRFSGHQFPNYSSELNVNALLLGDSALYLCASSLAGTSGRAMNNEQFFGPGTRLTVL.

This clone was picked up a small number of times. V usage is TRBV5-1 and J usage is TRBJ2-7, with D perhaps matching TRBD2 (5 bases). V lost 8 bases and J 2 bases, leaving 17 bases between the germline ends. The length of the CDR3 is 14 residues. Germline CDR1 SGHRS, CDR2 YFSETQ. DNA of the CDR3: TGCGCCAGTGGGAGAGGCAGCCAGGCCTACGAGCAGTACTTC. Encoded protein: CASGRGSQAYEQYF.

J is TRBJ2-7 and V is TRBV5-8, with D hard to call. Between the trimmed V and J ends, which lost 0 bases and 7 bases, there was a span of 14 bases. This CDR3 is built from 14 residues. Per germline, CDR1 SGHTS and CDR2 YDEGEE. CDR3 coding DNA: TGTGCCAGCAGCTTGGCCAGTTTACGGATGGAGCAGTACGTC. Protein sequence: CASSLASLRMEQYV.

V usage is TRBV5-6 and J usage is TRBJ2-1, with D perhaps matching TRBD2 (6 bases). This CDR3 spans 17 amino acids. V was trimmed by 0 bases and J by 0 bases, leaving 13 bases between them. Germline lookup yields CDR1 SGHDT and CDR2 YYEEEE. The CDR3 here is CASSLAGDWSSYNEQFF. The CDR3 DNA follows: TGTGCCAGCAGCTTGGCCGGGGACTGGAGCTCCTACAATGAGCAGTTCTTC. The full variable domain, with the rest looked up from reference TRBV5-6 and TRBJ2-1, is DAGVTQSPTHLIKTRGQQVTLRCSPKSGHDTVSWYQQALGQGPQFIFQYYEEEERQRGNFPDRFSGHQFPNYSSELNVNALLLGDSALYLCASSLAGDWSSYNEQFFGPGTRLTVL.

V usage is TRBV5-6 and J usage is TRBJ1-1; D gene unclear. Germline CDR1 and CDR2: SGHDT and YYEEEE. Trimming stripped 0 bases from V and 3 bases from J, with 12 bases between. This CDR3 contains 15 residues. CDR3 in amino acids: CASSLGRGRDTEAFF. CDR3 DNA sequence: TGTGCCAGCAGCTTGGGCCGGGGAAGGGACACTGAAGCTTTCTTT.

The CDR3 nucleotides read TGCAGCGCATTACAGGGGGTGAACACCGGGGAGCTGTTTTTT. Translating gives CSALQGVNTGELFF. The chain recombines TRBV29-1 with TRBJ2-2; 8 bases agree with TRBD1. V dropped 7 bases and J dropped 1; count of bases not matched to a gene: 5. Germline V lookup: CDR1 SQVTM, CDR2 ANQGSEA. The CDR3 is 14 residues long.

The V call is TRBV11-1, the J call TRBJ2-1; 13 bases fit TRBD2. The germline V gene has CDR1 SGHAT and CDR2 FQDESV (reference sequence). V was clipped by 5 bases and J by 5 bases; unmatched bases: 9. The CDR3 contains 17 residues. The CDR3 loop reads CASSGSLLAGGNNEQFF. The DNA of the CDR3 is TGTGCCAGCAGCGGCTCGTTACTAGCGGGGGGGAACAATGAGCAGTTCTTC.

On this clone: Sequence at one end of the junction differs from germline and may be a read error. This rearrangement joins TRBV7-9 to TRBJ2-1; weak D call: TRBD2 (6 bases). Germline V gene sequence: CDR1 SEHNR, CDR2 FQNEAQ (reference sequence). The CDR3 runs to 15 residues. Here the CDR3 DNA reads TGTTCCAGCAGCTTAGCCTCGGGAGCGGAGGATGAGCAGTTCTTC. Protein sequence: CSSSLASGAEDEQFF. Full variable domain (rest looked up from reference TRBV7-9 and TRBJ2-1): DTGVSQNPRHKITKRGQNVTFRCDPISEHNRLYWYRQTLGQGPEFLTYFQNEAQLEKSRLLSDRFSAERPKGSFSTLEIQRTEQGDSAMYLCSSSLASGAEDEQFFGPGTRLTVL.

This clone was seen a single time. The chain has TRBV9 and TRBJ2-3; D is possibly TRBD2 (5 bases). Germline V CDR1 and CDR2: SGDLS, YYNGEE. This CDR3 has 16 residues. V gave up 3 bases and J gave up 6 bases, with 20 bases separating them. The CDR3: CASSAFTSRRWDTQYF. DNA of the CDR3: TGTGCCAGCAGCGCCTTTACTAGTCGGCGATGGGATACGCAGTATTTT.

The chain recombines TRBV10-3 with TRBJ2-2, with 10 bases lining up with TRBD2. This CDR3 comprises 18 residues. Germline values: CDR1 ENHRY, CDR2 SYGVKD. After removal of 4 bases from V and 2 bases from J, the junction contained 10 bases not matched to a gene. DNA for the CDR3: TGTGCCATCAGTGTGGGTCTAGCGGGGGTACTTAACACCGGGGAGCTGTTTTTT. As protein: CAISVGLAGVLNTGELFF.

The chain combines TRBV10-1 with TRBJ2-1; D gene unclear. Trimming shortened V by 0 bases and J by 9 bases, and 27 bases separated the two germline ends. The germline V gene encodes CDR1 WNHNN and CDR2 SYGVQD (reference sequence). The length of the CDR3 is 19 residues. The CDR3 region has the DNA TGCGCCAGCAGTGAGTCTGACTTCCTTGGCGGCTTATGGTCCGGTGAGCAGTTCTTC. Its translation is CASSESDFLGGLWSGEQFF.

The J gene is TRBJ1-2, the V gene TRBV28; 8 bases line up with TRBD1. Trimming cost V 5 bases and J 0 bases; bases outside gene matches: 14. The germline gives CDR1 MDHEN, CDR2 SYDVKM. This CDR3 is 18 amino acids long. The CDR3 protein is CASSPLPGQGLANYGYTF. The DNA for the CDR3 is TGTGCCAGCAGTCCACTCCCCGGACAGGGCTTAGCTAACTATGGCTACACCTTC.

Here the CDR3 reads CASNGGRFTEAFF. The CDR3 DNA sequence: TGTGCCAGCAACGGGGGAAGGTTCACTGAAGCTTTCTTT. The rearrangement joins TRBV27 to TRBJ1-1; TRBD1 is a possible D gene (5 bases). This CDR3 contains 13 residues. Germline CDR1 and CDR2: MNHEY and SMNVEV (reference sequence). V was cut by 7 bases and J by 4 bases, with 13 bases left in between.

The V gene is TRBV9, the J gene TRBJ2-1, with TRBD2 identical over 8 bases. CDR1 SGDLS and CDR2 YYNGEE come from the germline V gene. V was pared by 4 bases and J by 5 bases, with 8 bases of the junction left unmatched. CDR3 length: 15 residues. The CDR3 coding sequence is TGTGCCAGCAGCATAAGCGGGAGTGAAAACAATGAGCAGTTCTTC. Translation gives CASSISGSENNEQFF.

The chain joins TRBV6-1 to TRBJ2-1; D remains ambiguous. V was trimmed by 5 bases and J by 7 bases, leaving 9 bases between them. Germline V gives CDR1 MNHNS, CDR2 SASEGT. The CDR3 has 12 amino acids. CDR3 bases: TGTGCCAGCAGTCCCCAGTCGAATGAGCAGTTCTTC. Translated: CASSPQSNEQFF.

The chain uses TRBV1 and TRBJ2-2; no check of the table's D call, TRBD2, against the DNA was made. TRBV1 is a pseudogene locus. This CDR3 is built from 17 residues. CDR3 protein: CTSSGHRLAGDGGELFF. The DNA for the CDR3 is TGCACCAGCAGCGGGCACCGACTAGCGGGAGACGGCGGGGAGCTGTTTTTT.

V usage is TRBV7-9 and J usage is TRBJ1-2; a weak D match, TRBD1 (5 bases). This CDR3 has 12 residues. The germline gives CDR1 SEHNR, CDR2 FQNEAQ (reference sequence). The V and J ends lost 3 bases and 4 bases respectively, with 6 bases between them. Here the CDR3 reads CASSFDSYGYTF. CDR3 DNA: TGTGCCAGCAGCTTTGACAGCTATGGCTACACCTTC. Using reference TRBV7-9 and TRBJ1-2 for the parts outside the CDR3, the full variable domain is DTGVSQNPRHKITKRGQNVTFRCDPISEHNRLYWYRQTLGQGPEFLTYFQNEAQLEKSRLLSDRFSAERPKGSFSTLEIQRTEQGDSAMYLCASSFDSYGYTFGSGTRLTVV.

This clone appeared a single time. The chain employs TRBV15 and TRBJ1-1; no reliable D call. The CDR3 runs 13 residues. Trimming shortened V by 0 bases and J by 1 base, and 3 bases separated the two germline ends. Germline-derived CDR1 and CDR2 are LNHNV and YYDKDF (reference sequence). CDR3: CATSREQNTEAFF. The DNA for the CDR3 is TGTGCCACCAGCAGAGAACAGAACACTGAAGCTTTCTTT. The full variable domain, its missing parts supplied by reference TRBV15 and TRBJ1-1, is DAMVIQNPRYQVTQFGKPVTLSCSQTLNHNVMYWYQQKSSQAPKLLFHYYDKDFNNEADTPDNFQSRRPNTSFCFLDIRSPGLGDTAMYLCATSREQNTEAFFGQGTRLTVV.

This chain connects TRBV5-1 to TRBJ2-5; weak D call: TRBD1 (5 bases). The CDR3 spans 13 residues. Germline V CDR1 and CDR2: SGHRS, YFSETQ. V was shortened by 1 base and J by 5 bases, with 9 bases between the two germline ends. In DNA form, the CDR3 reads TGCGCCAGCAGCTTGTTAGGGGCCGAGACCCAGTACTTC. Amino acids: CASSLLGAETQYF.

The rearrangement links TRBV7-3 to TRBJ2-1; TRBD1 agrees at 10 bases. Germline CDR1 reads SGHTA; CDR2 reads FQGTGA. The V segment lost 8 bases and the J segment 5 bases; nucleotides outside the gene matches: 9. This CDR3 comprises 15 residues. The CDR3 bases are TGTGCCAGCGCTTCCGGGACAGGGGTTAACAATGAGCAGTTCTTC. Its translation: CASASGTGVNNEQFF.

V and J are TRBV29-1 and TRBJ1-1, with D uncertain. CDR1 is SQVTM, CDR2 ANQGSEA, per germline. There are 12 residues in the CDR3. V was cut by 7 bases and J by 1 base, with 10 bases left in between. The CDR3 DNA reads TGCAGCGCAGGCAGAGCGAACACTGAAGCTTTCTTT. This translates into CSAGRANTEAFF.

The chain is built from TRBV4-2 and TRBJ2-1; 8 nucleotides agree with TRBD2. Germline V lookup: CDR1 LGHNA, CDR2 YNFKEQ. The CDR3 covers 17 residues. The V gene end was trimmed by 4 bases and the J gene end by 5 bases; junction bases not matched to a gene: 13. CDR3 nucleotide sequence: TGTGCCAGCAGCCGGGACCCTAGCGGGTCGACCCACAATGAGCAGTTCTTC. This encodes CASSRDPSGSTHNEQFF.

The chain couples TRBV19 to TRBJ2-2; D may be TRBD1 (5 bases). Trimming left V 5 bases short and J 3 bases short, with 7 bases between. The CDR3 length is 13 residues. Germline-derived CDR1 and CDR2 are LNHDA and SQIVND (reference sequence). CDR3 residues: CASSVQDTGELFF. The CDR3 nucleotides read TGTGCCAGTAGTGTACAGGACACCGGGGAGCTGTTTTTT. The whole variable domain, filled in from reference TRBV19 and TRBJ2-2, reads DGGITQSPKYLFRKEGQNVTLSCEQNLNHDAMYWYRQDPGQGLRLIYYSQIVNDFQKGDIAEGYSVSREKKESFPLTVTSAQKNPTAFYLCASSVQDTGELFFGEGSRLTVL.

CDR3 residues: CASSLEGGSTDTQYF. DNA of the CDR3: TGTGCCAGCAGCTTAGAGGGAGGGAGCACAGATACGCAGTATTTT. The chain carries TRBV7-6 and TRBJ2-3; 7 nucleotides agree with TRBD2. This CDR3 region has 15 residues. Germline-derived CDR1 and CDR2 are SGHVS and FNYEAQ. Germline trimming cut 1 base from V and 0 bases from J; bases unmatched to any gene: 1.

This clone occurred a few times. This rearrangement joins TRBV9 to TRBJ2-1, with 8 bases that match TRBD2. Germline trimming cut 3 bases from V and 2 bases from J; bases unmatched to any gene: 4. Germline V gene lookup returns CDR1 SGDLS and CDR2 YYNGEE. The CDR3 covers 15 residues. CDR3 protein: CASSATSGTYNEQFF. The CDR3 nucleotides are TGTGCCAGCAGCGCTACTAGCGGAACCTACAATGAGCAGTTCTTC. The whole variable domain, remainder taken from reference TRBV9 and TRBJ2-1, is DSGVTQTPKHLITATGQRVTLRCSPRSGDLSVYWYQQSLDQGLQFLIQYYNGEERAKGNILERFSAQQFPDLHSELNLSSLELGDSALYFCASSATSGTYNEQFFGPGTRLTVL.